The TCR beta chain under discussion was sequenced for a study of T cells in Graves' hyperthyroidism and ophthalmopathy. Amplification of TCR beta CDR3 regions was performed using RNA transcripts as template. A first-round RT-PCR of the TCR CDR3 used the HTBI primer set. TCRdb re-called the multiplex PCR reads with MiXCR, one entry per CDR3 protein. The table has 730,000 or so distinct CDR3 sequences, 15% to 20% seen once. Germline lookup yields CDR1 SGHDN and CDR2 FVKESK. The CDR3 length is 16 residues. The V end lost 4 bases, the J end lost 2 bases, and 17 bases lay between the germline ends. This clonotype was seen only a few times.

The sequencing sample was made of blood. The rearrangement links TRBV14 to TRBJ1-2; perhaps TRBD1 as D (5 bases). This clonotype was obtained from a woman between 50 and 59 years old with Graves' hyperthyroidism that later progressed to Graves' ophthalmopathy. The CDR3 bases are TGTGCCAGCAGCCGCTGGGACGGCCCCGTCAACTATGGCTACACCTTC. It yields the protein CASSRWDGPVNYGYTF.